Listed below are T cell receptor beta chains from one sample, sequenced in a study of cytomegalovirus exposure and HLA in healthy donors. TCRdb's copy holds only in-frame clones and misses some; the assay was immunoSEQ multiplex PCR. Its listing shows under 200,000 clones. Material: PBMCs. The source is a man in his thirties or forties in good health and CMV-seronegative. CDR3s include the opening cysteine and the closing phenylalanine or tryptophan. Fields, in order: V gene, J gene, D gene, CDR3 protein, CDR3 DNA. A D gene is named only where the DNA matches it firmly.

>TRBV7-9|TRBJ1-1|-
CASRRQGENTEAFF
TGTGCCAGCAGGAGACAAGGGGAGAACACTGAAGCTTTCTTT
>TRBV5-4|TRBJ1-1|-
CASSSTGLEAFF
TGTGCCAGCAGTTCCACAGGATTGGAGGCTTTCTTT
>TRBV11-3|TRBJ2-7|TRBD2
CASSLDGTSSSANYEQYF
TGTGCCAGCAGCTTAGATGGGACTAGTTCCTCCGCTAACTACGAGCAGTACTTC
>TRBV5-6|TRBJ2-7|TRBD2
CASSGGNAVGGTQYF
TGTGCCAGCAGCGGCGGGAATGCCGTGGGGGGGACGCAGTACTTC
>TRBV6-5|TRBJ1-1|-
CASRYRTGSTEAFF
TGTGCCAGCAGATATAGGACCGGGAGCACTGAAGCTTTCTTT
>TRBV7-9|TRBJ2-7|-
CATRPPGKEDEQYF
TGTGCCACCCGACCCCCAGGAAAGGAGGACGAGCAGTACTTC
>TRBV29-1|TRBJ2-7|TRBD2
CSVGQVAWTSGIYEQYF
TGCAGCGTTGGACAGGTTGCCTGGACTAGCGGGATTTACGAGCAGTACTTC
>TRBV18|TRBJ2-5|TRBD2
CASSPGLAGGPFQETQYF
TGTGCCAGCTCACCGGGGCTAGCGGGAGGGCCATTCCAAGAGACCCAGTACTTC
>TRBV30|TRBJ2-7|TRBD1
CAWVQGNSYEQYF
TGTGCCTGGGTACAGGGGAACTCCTACGAGCAGTACTTC
>TRBV29-1|TRBJ1-5|-
CSVGEVNQPQHF
TGCAGCGTGGGGGAGGTGAATCAGCCCCAGCATTTT
>TRBV19|TRBJ2-1|TRBD2
CASNPSGTYNEQFF
TGTGCCAGTAACCCTAGCGGGACCTACAATGAGCAGTTCTTC
>TRBV4-3|TRBJ1-2|-
CASSQDRRTNYGYTF
TGCGCCAGCAGCCAAGATCGTAGAACTAACTATGGCTACACCTTC
>TRBV18|TRBJ1-4|-
CASSPGLDLNNEKLFF
TGTGCCAGCTCACCCGGCCTAGACTTAAATAATGAAAAACTGTTTTTT
>TRBV19|TRBJ2-2|-
CASSFWTEGTGELFF
TGTGCCAGTAGTTTCTGGACAGAAGGAACCGGGGAGCTGTTTTTT
>TRBV2|TRBJ2-4|TRBD2
CASSESGLAGTVKNIQYF
TGTGCCAGCAGTGAATCGGGGCTAGCGGGAACGGTCAAAAACATTCAGTACTTC
>TRBV21-1|TRBJ1-5|-
CASSKRQGYSNQPQHF
TGTGCCAGCAGCAAACGGCAGGGGTATAGCAATCAGCCCCAGCATTTT
>TRBV27|TRBJ2-7|TRBD2
CASSSPSGRAAEQYF
TGTGCCAGCAGTTCACCTAGCGGGAGGGCGGCGGAGCAGTACTTC
>TRBV25-1|TRBJ1-1|-
CASSGIPTRDPGGGEAFF
TGTGCCAGCAGTGGTATTCCTACACGGGACCCTGGGGGGGGTGAAGCTTTCTTT
>TRBV5-1|TRBJ2-5|-
CASSLAGGETQYF
TGCGCCAGCAGCTTGGCAGGGGGGGAGACCCAGTACTTC
>TRBV2|TRBJ2-2|-
CASGGGTGTNTGELFF
TGTGCCAGCGGTGGTGGCACAGGGACGAACACCGGGGAGCTGTTTTTT
>TRBV15|TRBJ1-2|TRBD1
CATSRGGTEFNYGYTF
TGTGCCACCAGCAGAGGAGGGACAGAGTTTAACTATGGCTACACCTTC
>TRBV5-1|TRBJ2-3|-
CASSFGSSTDTQYF
TGCGCCAGCAGCTTCGGGAGTTCCACAGATACGCAGTATTTT
>TRBV5-1|TRBJ2-5|-
CASSLGTGIQETQYF
TGCGCCAGCAGCTTGGGGACGGGAATCCAAGAGACCCAGTACTTC
>TRBV27|TRBJ1-5|TRBD1
CASSLTGGGQPQHF
TGTGCCAGCAGTTTAACAGGGGGCGGACAGCCCCAGCATTTT
>TRBV4-3|TRBJ1-6|TRBD1
CASSQEADREYSPLHF
TGCGCCAGCAGCCAAGAGGCGGACAGGGAATATTCACCCCTCCACTTT
>TRBV6-6|TRBJ1-4|TRBD1
CASSTGTGDNEKLFF
TGTGCCAGCTCAACCGGGACAGGGGATAATGAAAAACTGTTTTTT
>TRBV18|TRBJ1-2|TRBD1
CASSPRQGNYGYTF
TGTGCCAGCTCACCAAGACAGGGGAACTATGGCTACACCTTC
>TRBV5-1|TRBJ2-7|-
CASSLTHYEQYF
TGCGCCAGCAGCTTAACACATTACGAGCAGTACTTC
>TRBV7-9|TRBJ1-1|-
CASSLESIGREAFF
TGTGCCAGCAGCTTAGAGTCGATAGGCAGGGAAGCTTTCTTT
>TRBV28|TRBJ1-2|-
CASSTASQGDYGYTF
TGTGCCAGCAGTACGGCTAGTCAGGGTGACTATGGCTACACCTTC
>TRBV25-1|TRBJ2-1|-
CASTRGIYNNEQFF
TGTGCCAGCACACGCGGGATTTATAACAATGAGCAGTTCTTC
>TRBV28|TRBJ2-7|TRBD2
CASSFQAGRYEQYF
TGTGCCAGCAGTTTTCAAGCGGGAAGGTACGAGCAGTACTTC
>TRBV5-4|TRBJ1-2|TRBD1
CASSRGQGEGYGYTF
TGTGCCAGCAGCAGGGGACAGGGAGAGGGGTATGGCTACACCTTC
>TRBV4-1|TRBJ1-2|-
CASSQAPGADYGYTF
TGCGCCAGCAGCCAAGCCCCAGGGGCGGACTATGGCTACACCTTC
>TRBV9|TRBJ2-1|TRBD2
CASSLGLAGISNNERFF
TGTGCCAGCAGCCTGGGACTAGCGGGAATTTCCAACAATGAGCGGTTCTTC
>TRBV27|TRBJ1-5|TRBD1
CASSTNRGSNQPQHF
TGTGCCAGCAGTACAAACAGGGGCAGCAATCAGCCCCAGCATTTT
>TRBV5-8|TRBJ2-7|TRBD2
CASSLRSGGSYEQYF
TGTGCCAGCAGCTTGAGATCGGGGGGCTCCTACGAGCAGTACTTC
>TRBV10-1|TRBJ2-7|TRBD2
CASSERSGLAAYEQYF
TGCGCCAGCAGTGAGAGGTCGGGACTAGCGGCGTACGAGCAGTACTTC
>TRBV9|TRBJ2-4|TRBD2
CASSRGRGLAGHGAKNIQYF
TGTGCCAGCAGTAGAGGACGGGGACTAGCGGGGCATGGGGCCAAAAACATTCAGTACTTC
>TRBV27|TRBJ2-2|-
CASSPNPQDTGELFF
TGTGCCAGCAGCCCGAATCCCCAGGACACCGGGGAGCTGTTTTTT
>TRBV7-3|TRBJ2-5|-
CASSLALEPQETQYF
TGTGCCAGCAGCTTAGCACTAGAACCTCAAGAGACCCAGTACTTC
>TRBV7-6|TRBJ2-5|-
CASSWTEQETQYF
TGTGCCAGCAGCTGGACAGAACAAGAGACCCAGTACTTC
>TRBV10-1|TRBJ1-2|TRBD1
CASSLGQGYGYTF
TGCGCCAGCAGCCTGGGACAGGGGTATGGCTACACCTTC
>TRBV29-1|TRBJ2-3|-
CSVVTGGLRDTQYF
TGCAGCGTTGTCACGGGGGGCCTAAGGGATACGCAGTATTTT
>TRBV15|TRBJ1-5|-
CATSRDKGSNQPQHF
TGTGCCACCAGCAGAGATAAGGGGTCCAATCAGCCCCAGCATTTT
>TRBV6-5|TRBJ1-4|-
CASSRQTNEKLFF
TGTGCCAGCAGTAGACAGACTAATGAAAAACTGTTTTTT
>TRBV13|TRBJ2-7|-
CASSPASSYEQYF
TGTGCCAGCAGCCCCGCGAGTTCCTACGAGCAGTACTTC
>TRBV27|TRBJ1-4|-
CASRGLGNEKLFF
TGTGCCAGCAGGGGGCTTGGTAATGAAAAACTGTTTTTT
>TRBV5-1|TRBJ2-3|TRBD2
CASSWGLAGRTDTQYF
TGCGCCAGCAGCTGGGGGCTAGCGGGACGCACAGATACGCAGTATTTT
>TRBV30|TRBJ1-3|-
CAWDLGSLHSGNTIYF
TGTGCCTGGGATCTAGGCAGTTTACACTCTGGAAACACCATATATTTT
>TRBV10-3|TRBJ2-3|-
CAISNRSTDTQYF
TGTGCCATCAGCAACAGGAGCACAGATACGCAGTATTTT
>TRBV5-1|TRBJ2-7|-
CASSLGLASSYEQYF
TGCGCCAGCAGCTTGGGACTGGCTTCGTCCTACGAGCAGTACTTC
>TRBV15|TRBJ1-2|TRBD1
CATSRGGTGNYGYTF
TGTGCCACCAGCAGAGGAGGGACAGGAAACTATGGCTACACCTTC
>TRBV6-5|TRBJ2-7|-
CASSRDSYEQYF
TGTGCCAGCAGCCGGGACTCCTACGAGCAGTACTTC
>TRBV7-2|TRBJ2-7|TRBD1
CASSSSRDRGAYEQYF
TGTGCCAGCAGCTCTTCCCGGGACAGGGGGGCCTACGAGCAGTACTTC
>TRBV7-8|TRBJ2-6|TRBD1
CASSLASDRGSGANVLTF
TGTGCCAGCAGCTTAGCCTCTGACAGGGGCTCTGGGGCCAACGTCCTGACTTTC